The following is a T cell receptor beta chain sequence with its context. Its antigen is unknown. Base qualities were left out, and no much larger clone turns up one base away. For repertoire sequencing, TCR beta CDR3 regions were amplified from RNA transcripts. The first round was an RT-PCR using HTBI primers with the Qiagen OneStep RT-PCR kit, and this first round was followed by a second-round multiplex PCR, then size selection and purification. Libraries were sequenced on an Illumina HiSeq2000 using paired-end 100 bp reads. The original pipeline was this. Reads were processed with SOAPnuke, discarding reads with adapters, uncalled bases, mean Phred below 15, or no exact constant-primer or identifier match. COPE v1.2.5 was used to merge high-quality paired reads. Unique nucleotide sequences were defined as clonotypes and aligned to IMGT TRB V, D and J references using MiTCR v1.1. Analysis was restricted to V-J combinations with a frequency above 0.0001, which covered roughly 99% of repertoires. A TCR clonal expansion and chaos score per V-J combination was defined as the ratio of F50 clonal expansion to chaos observed in the TCRdist matrix. Features were reduced by Welch's t-statistics and random forest to approximately 13 V-J combinations, which fed a naive Bayes classifier. The Morisita-Horn index was used to measure how similar the thyroid and blood repertoires were. TCRdb reanalyzed the raw reads on its own, using fastp at Q25 for trimming and MiXCR for clone calling, and kept in-frame beta chains. Entries that share a CDR3 protein sequence are merged under the most common genes and DNA. TCRdb assigned the V and J calls; the authors' analysis was not used. The sample table holds about 740,000 distinct CDR3 sequences, of which 35% to 50% were seen once. The top ten constitute approximately 43% of the sample.

This entry comes from a study of Graves' ophthalmopathy and Graves' hyperthyroidism (dated by TCRdb to 2016 to 2019). Looking at the study overall: Peripheral blood was collected at initial diagnosis, before any treatment. TCR beta repertoire signatures were used to distinguish Graves' ophthalmopathy from Graves' hyperthyroidism and to predict progression to ophthalmopathy. In total, around 140 blood samples were TCR-sequenced: approximately 40 ophthalmopathy, under 80 hyperthyroidism and approximately 17 hyperthyroidism-to-ophthalmopathy patients. To explore V-J signatures that distinguish ophthalmopathy from hyperthyroidism, a discovery set of around 100 patients was enrolled, made up of about 40 with ophthalmopathy and some 60 with stable hyperthyroidism. The independent validation cohort included some 19 hyperthyroidism patients plus 17 patients who later progressed from hyperthyroidism to ophthalmopathy. In more than 5 hyperthyroidism patients, the T-cell repertoire of thyroid tissue was compared with the T-cell repertoire of blood. Once sampling was done, hyperthyroidism patients were given methimazole at a starting dose of 30 mg daily, while ophthalmopathy patients were given high-dose intravenous methylprednisolone. What the authors observed across the whole study: The 13-signature model separated ophthalmopathy from stable hyperthyroidism with around 90% sensitivity and approximately 83% specificity in cross-validation, and 80%/75% in the test set. Among expanded thyroid clonotypes with frequency above 0.001, most also showed up in blood, which suggests that blood repertoires may reflect the thyroid immune response. No statistical method was used to predetermine the sample size, and group allocation was not hidden from the investigators. In validation, the model predicted ophthalmopathy progression with less than 71% sensitivity and 72.22% specificity; 12 predicted patients were CT-confirmed with GO in a median of approximately six months.

Patients with ophthalmopathy had moderately to severely active disease, with a Clinical Activity Score of 3 or more, a NOSPECS grade of 4 or more, and a disease duration of less than 3 months. Patients with other autoimmune diseases, uncontrolled infections, pregnancy or lactation were excluded from the study. Clinical symptoms, serum thyroxine, TRAb, thyroid ultrasound and orbital computed tomography formed the basis of the diagnosis. Using Ficoll-Paque density gradient centrifugation, PBMCs were isolated from over 8.5 ml of fresh peripheral blood. Trizol reagent was used to extract the total RNA, and its quality was then checked on an Agilent 2100 Bioanalyzer. Via the germline V gene (reference sequence), CDR1 is LNHDA and CDR2 SQIVND. Spanning cysteine to phenylalanine, the CDR3 consists of 15 amino acids. The read is trimmed to its CDR3 DNA, 45 bases read in frame from base 1. V is pruned by 4 bases and J by 5 bases, leaving 8 bases of the junction without a gene match.

The sequence was collected from an adult man with Graves' ophthalmopathy. Recombination connected TRBV19 to TRBJ2-7; TRBD2 lines up with 10 middle nucleotides. Sequenced: peripheral blood. The CDR3 region has the sequence CASSTSGTSVHEQYF. The DNA sequence is TGTGCCAGTAGTACTTCCGGGACTAGCGTCCACGAGCAGTACTTC.